This T cell receptor beta chain was captured in a study of HIV-infected patients and healthy controls. Each CDR3 protein is one row after TCRdb ran MiXCR on the 5' RACE reads. The sample has some 70,000 distinct CDR3 sequences, under 25% seen once; the top ten hold more than 1.3%. In its sample, this clonotype was seen a few times. Trimming removed 1 base from V and 5 bases from J, with 14 bases in between. Germline CDR1 and CDR2: DFQATT and SNEGSKA (reference sequence). The CDR3 is made up of 14 amino acids. Sample: CD4+ T cells from blood. The receptor comes from a human donor in good health. This chain connects TRBV20-1 to TRBJ1-1; D may be TRBD1 (6 bases). The CDR3 sequence: CSARAGGPRTEAFF. DNA for the CDR3: TGCAGTGCTAGAGCCGGGGGGCCACGGACTGAAGCTTTCTTT.